This T cell receptor (beta chain) was observed in a study of OX40 agonist ivuxolimab in advanced cancers. Study-level background: Patients were given ivuxolimab, an antibody that agonizes OX40 (CD134).

Concerning this clone itself: Its target is unknown.

The repertoire was sequenced with immunoSEQ multiplex PCR; TCRdb's copy has only in-frame clones and lacks some. The repertoire consists of about 61,000 clones, with around 92% occurring once and the leading ten covering roughly 25%. The CDR3 extends over 15 amino acids. V lost 2 bases and J lost 1, with 12 bases in between. Germline V gives CDR1 GTSNPN, CDR2 SVGIG (reference sequence). Study-wide results and limits: Relative to CD4+, CD8+ T cells held more expanded clones on average. People who partly responded at 0.1-3.0 mg/kg had some of the least clonal expansion seen.

The V call is TRBV30, the J call TRBJ1-5, with D tentatively TRBD1 (6 bases). Sequencing used CD4+ or CD8+ T cells sorted from blood, obtained in a trial of the OX40 agonist ivuxolimab. The clonotype originates from an adult with an advanced solid tumor such as melanoma, head and neck, liver or kidney cancer. CDR3 coding DNA: TGTGCCTGGAGTCTGGGGGGGGCAAGCAATCAGCCCCAGCATTTT. Translated: CAWSLGGASNQPQHF.